The TCR beta chain under discussion was sequenced for a study of early T cells in non-severe SARS-CoV-2 infection. This clonotype was recorded at least ten times. The library protocol tagged individual cDNA molecules with unique molecular identifiers. TCRdb re-called the 5' RACE reads through MiXCR, storing one row per CDR3 protein. The sample has about 52,000 distinct CDR3 sequences; roughly 6.2% are singletons. This CDR3 has 16 amino acids. Trimming left V 2 bases short and J 0 bases short, with 10 bases between. The V gene's germline CDR1 is SGHTA and CDR2 FQGNSA. This receptor was taken from an adult who was a healthcare worker with PCR-confirmed SARS-CoV-2 infection or an uninfected control (not recorded which). Sequencing was done on a sample of whole blood. The chain carries TRBV7-2 and TRBJ1-4, with unresolved D. As DNA, the CDR3 is TGTGCCAGCAGCTTAACTAGGGCTACAACTAATGAAAAACTGTTTTTT. It codes for CASSLTRATTNEKLFF.